This is a list of T cell receptor beta chains from one sample in a study of blood T cell repertoires in COVID-19. Produced via immunoSEQ multiplex PCR; TCRdb's table is partial and in-frame only. The table lists 210,000 or so clones, around 80% of them singletons. Material for sequencing was peripheral blood. The source is a woman at least 80 years old with active or convalescent COVID-19. Each CDR3 is given with its conserved first and last residue. The D gene is left open where the match is weak. A clone size is listed for some rows: how often the clone was seen (once, few, many), or a class if it is expanded.

once | TRBJ2-7 | 16 | TRBD2 | TRBV7-3 | CASSYEGTSGSYEQYF | TGTGCCAGCAGTTACGAAGGGACTAGCGGGAGTTACGAGCAGTACTTC
. | TRBJ2-3 | 15 | . | TRBV6-2/TRBV6-3 | CASSYEGSSTDTQYF | TGTGCCAGCAGTTACGAGGGATCTAGCACAGATACGCAGTATTTT
. | TRBJ2-3 | 17 | TRBD1 | TRBV4-2 | CASSQQVGTGNTDTQYF | TGTGCCAGCAGCCAACAAGTTGGGACAGGGAACACAGATACGCAGTATTTT
. | TRBJ2-1 | 11 | . | TRBV12-3/TRBV12-4 | CASSLGVSGFF | TGTGCCAGCAGTTTAGGGGTCTCGGGGTTCTTC
. | TRBJ1-2 | 16 | . | TRBV19 | CASTRGGAGEDYGYTF | TGTGCCAGTACCCGGGGGGGCGCAGGAGAGGACTATGGCTACACCTTC
. | TRBJ1-6 | 13 | . | TRBV15 | CATSIVPNSPLHF | TGTGCCACCAGCATCGTCCCTAATTCACCCCTCCACTTT
. | TRBJ2-7 | 14 | . | TRBV20-1 | CSASNLGLPPEQYF | TGCAGTGCTAGTAACTTAGGACTCCCCCCCGAGCAGTACTTC
. | TRBJ2-6 | 21 | . | TRBV4-3 | CASSQDSAGNGVYPGANVLTF | TGCGCCAGCAGCCAAGATAGTGCGGGTAATGGCGTGTATCCTGGGGCCAACGTCCTGACTTTC
. | TRBJ1-4 | 15 | TRBD1 | TRBV15 | CATSSGGQGEEKLFF | TGTGCCACCAGCAGTGGGGGACAGGGGGAAGAAAAACTGTTTTTT
. | TRBJ1-6 | 15 | TRBD1 | TRBV7-9 | CASSLRGQGSSPLHF | TGTGCCAGCAGCCTCAGGGGACAGGGAAGCTCACCCCTCCACTTT
. | TRBJ2-1 | 15 | TRBD1 | TRBV2 | CASKRDRGSYNEQFF | TGTGCCAGCAAAAGGGACAGGGGGTCCTACAATGAGCAGTTCTTC
. | TRBJ2-2 | 16 | TRBD2 | TRBV27 | CASSLSGRGARGELFF | TGTGCCAGCAGTTTATCGGGGCGGGGGGCGAGGGGGGAGCTGTTTTTT
. | TRBJ1-2 | 14 | . | TRBV5-1 | CASSTPQGPNGYTF | TGCGCCAGCAGCACGCCGCAGGGGCCTAACGGCTACACCTTC
. | TRBJ2-3 | 14 | . | TRBV24-1 | CATSLSRDSDTQYF | TGTGCCACCAGCCTATCCCGGGACTCAGATACGCAGTATTTT
. | TRBJ2-5 | 15 | TRBD1 | TRBV5-5 | CASRWRQGARETQYF | TGTGCCAGCAGATGGCGACAGGGGGCGCGGGAGACCCAGTACTTC
. | TRBJ2-1 | 15 | TRBD1 | TRBV7-2 | CASSLEAGGYNEQFF | TGTGCCAGCAGCTTAGAGGCAGGGGGCTACAATGAGCAGTTCTTC
. | TRBJ1-1 | 15 | . | TRBV28 | CASSPGPTENTEAFF | TGTGCCAGCAGTCCTGGCCCGACAGAGAACACTGAAGCTTTCTTT
. | TRBJ2-2 | 15 | TRBD1 | TRBV10-3 | CASRPGQGYTGELFF | TGTGCCAGCAGGCCGGGACAGGGGTACACCGGGGAGCTGTTTTTT
. | TRBJ1-1 | 18 | TRBD1 | TRBV28 | CASSLVLRPGTGVTEAFF | TGTGCCAGCAGTTTAGTCTTACGGCCCGGGACAGGGGTGACTGAAGCTTTCTTT
. | TRBJ1-1 | 15 | . | TRBV3-1/TRBV3-2 | CASSRESGQNTEAFF | TGTGCCAGCAGCCGAGAATCGGGACAGAACACTGAAGCTTTCTTT
. | TRBJ1-1 | 14 | . | TRBV15 | CATSREGASTEAFF | TGTGCCACCAGCAGAGAGGGGGCTAGCACTGAAGCTTTCTTT
once | TRBJ1-1 | 15 | . | TRBV7-2 | CASSPNPGAHTEAFF | TGTGCCAGCAGCCCAAACCCAGGGGCTCACACTGAAGCTTTCTTT
. | TRBJ2-2 | 14 | TRBD2 | TRBV28 | CASSGAGDTGELFF | TGTGCCAGCAGCGGGGCGGGGGACACCGGGGAGCTGTTTTTT
. | TRBJ2-7 | 12 | TRBD1 | TRBV2 | CASSDRGHEQYF | TGTGCCAGCAGTGATAGGGGGCACGAGCAGTACTTC
. | TRBJ2-2 | 14 | . | TRBV24-1 | CATSGNRETGELFF | TGTGCCACCAGTGGCAACAGGGAGACCGGGGAGCTGTTTTTT
few | TRBJ2-3 | 16 | . | TRBV7-9 | CASSPALGPSTDTQYF | TGTGCCAGCAGCCCAGCGCTGGGGCCTAGCACAGATACGCAGTATTTT
. | TRBJ1-2 | 14 | . | TRBV5-1 | CASSLNRETYGYTF | TGCGCCAGCAGCTTAAACAGGGAGACCTATGGCTACACCTTC
. | TRBJ2-2 | 16 | TRBD2 | TRBV7-3 | CASSSPGRGLTGELFF | TGTGCCAGCAGCTCACCCGGGAGGGGCTTAACCGGGGAGCTGTTTTTT
. | TRBJ2-1 | 16 | TRBD2 | TRBV24-1 | CATSDLGRGAENEQFF | TGTGCCACCAGTGATTTGGGGCGGGGGGCCGAGAATGAGCAGTTCTTC
. | TRBJ2-2 | 16 | TRBD2 | TRBV7-8 | CASSRGSGGPTGELFF | TGTGCCAGCAGCAGGGGCAGCGGGGGGCCCACCGGGGAGCTGTTTTTT
. | TRBJ1-1 | 16 | TRBD1 | TRBV28 | CASSPGGQGANTEAFF | TGTGCCAGCAGCCCGGGGGGACAGGGAGCGAACACTGAAGCTTTCTTT
. | TRBJ2-7 | 16 | TRBD2 | TRBV19 | CASSGTSGRALYEQYF | TGTGCCAGCTCCGGGACTAGCGGGAGGGCCCTCTACGAGCAGTACTTC
. | TRBJ2-7 | 15 | TRBD2 | TRBV27 | CASSLKTSGPYEQYF | TGTGCCAGCAGTTTAAAAACTAGCGGACCTTACGAGCAGTACTTC
. | TRBJ1-1 | 14 | . | TRBV5-1 | CASSLATGNTEAFF | TGCGCCAGCAGCTTGGCAACGGGGAACACTGAAGCTTTCTTT
. | TRBJ1-4 | 18 | TRBD1 | TRBV9 | CASSVDGRTGATNEKLFF | TGTGCCAGCAGCGTAGATGGGAGGACAGGGGCAACTAATGAAAAACTGTTTTTT
. | TRBJ2-4 | 14 | . | TRBV9 | CASSVEMGTNIQYF | TGTGCCAGCAGCGTAGAAATGGGCACAAACATTCAGTACTTC
. | TRBJ1-4 | 14 | . | TRBV21-1 | CASSKVQGKRKLFF | TGTGCCAGCAGCAAAGTACAGGGGAAGAGAAAACTGTTTTTT
. | TRBJ2-4 | 18 | TRBD2 | TRBV4-2 | CASSQVTSGRVDKNIQYF | TGTGCCAGCAGCCAAGTTACTAGCGGGAGGGTTGACAAAAACATTCAGTACTTC
. | TRBJ2-7 | 15 | TRBD1 | TRBV7-2 | CASSEGQGIPYEQYF | TGTGCCAGCAGCGAGGGACAGGGGATTCCCTACGAGCAGTACTTC
few | TRBJ2-1 | 13 | TRBD2 | TRBV5-1 | CASGTSGYNEQFF | TGCGCCAGTGGGACTAGCGGCTACAATGAGCAGTTCTTC
. | TRBJ2-7 | 18 | TRBD2 | TRBV7-8 | CASSLSLAGGSRTYEQYF | TGTGCCAGCAGCTTGTCGCTAGCGGGAGGCTCCCGGACCTACGAGCAGTACTTC
. | TRBJ2-5 | 14 | TRBD1 | TRBV24-1 | CATSGDRDQETQYF | TGTGCCACCAGTGGGGACAGGGACCAAGAGACCCAGTACTTC
once | TRBJ2-5 | 11 | . | TRBV2 | CASTVAETQYF | TGTGCCAGCACGGTCGCAGAGACCCAGTACTTC
once | TRBJ1-3 | 12 | . | TRBV18 | CASSPSVNTIYF | TGTGCCAGCTCACCATCCGTAAACACCATATATTTT
. | TRBJ2-2 | 18 | TRBD2 | TRBV5-4 | CASSPGTSGSLNTGELFF | TGTGCCAGCAGCCCTGGGACTAGCGGGAGTTTGAACACCGGGGAGCTGTTTTTT
. | TRBJ2-7 | 12 | . | TRBV11-2 | CASSLNREQQYF | TGTGCCAGCAGCTTAAACCGGGAGCAGCAGTACTTC
. | TRBJ2-1 | 15 | . | TRBV7-3 | CASSPPGGRYNEQFF | TGTGCCAGCAGCCCCCCAGGGGGGCGTTACAATGAGCAGTTCTTC
. | TRBJ2-3 | 15 | TRBD2 | TRBV7-2 | CASSQTSGKGDTQYF | TGTGCCAGCAGCCAAACTAGCGGGAAAGGGGATACGCAGTATTTT
. | TRBJ2-5 | 13 | . | TRBV2 | CASSALIQETQYF | TGTGCCAGCAGTGCACTAATCCAAGAGACCCAGTACTTC
few | TRBJ2-3 | 17 | . | TRBV14 | CASSQLSQVVGTDTQYF | TGTGCCAGCAGCCAGTTATCCCAGGTCGTGGGCACAGATACGCAGTATTTT
. | TRBJ2-3 | 15 | . | TRBV5-4 | CASSPLASSTDTQYF | TGTGCCAGCAGCCCCCTAGCGTCTAGCACAGATACGCAGTATTTT
. | TRBJ2-1 | 11 | . | TRBV11-3 | CASSLLEGQFF | TGTGCCAGCAGCTTACTGGAGGGGCAGTTCTTC